The sequence of this T cell receptor beta chain was determined in a study of blood T cell repertoires in COVID-19. At the level of the study: PBMCs, B-cell-depleted T cells, or T cells were the source of the cDNA or gDNA that made up the material.

Per the authors' pipeline: The authors estimated nucleated cell counts from reference gene primer amplification. TCRdb's table, derived via immunoSEQ multiplex PCR, lists solely in-frame clones and lacks some. The V and J calls and clone size were taken over from that table, and D and trimming were inferred from the DNA. This sample has around 400,000 clones, with roughly four fifths found just once. CDR1 SGHDT and CDR2 YYEEEE come from the germline V gene. The CDR3 loop spans 12 amino acids. V was shortened by 3 bases and J by 3 bases, with 6 bases between the two germline ends. Participants reported their clinical history, and cohort assignment relied on those reports. The study counted Cohort 3 donors as recovered given two negative PCRs, clearance, or symptom resolution.

The clonotype originates from a woman aged 50 to 60 who had recovered from COVID-19. The sample comprised PBMCs or T cells enriched from blood (not recorded which). This chain joins TRBV5-6 and TRBJ2-5; D is uncertain. CDR3 sequence reads: CASSWAEETQYF. DNA of the CDR3: TGTGCCAGCAGCTGGGCCGAAGAGACCCAGTACTTC.